This TCR beta chain originates from a study of spatial heterogeneity in lung cancer (dated by TCRdb to the late 2010s). Regarding the study in general: Beta-chain transcripts were consistently detected in greater numbers than alpha-chain transcripts, which likely reflects a higher abundance of beta-chain transcripts. In tumor regions, TCR transcript counts showed a strong correlation with a T cell transcriptional module score derived from matched bulk RNA-seq. In the raw uncorrected reads, each unique combination of TCR and UMI appeared on average more than ten times. In non-small cell lung cancer, the study quantitatively compared TCR alpha and beta repertoires across several tumor regions, matched nontumor lung, and blood. Nonsynonymous mutation counts, determined by whole-exome sequencing of tumor tissue, were related to TCR repertoire features. At surgery, both alpha and beta chains were TCR-sequenced in under 250 tumor regions, fewer than 65 matched nontumor lung samples and 56 PBMC samples. What the research found in general, with its limitations: The tumor nonsynonymous mutation count correlated with the number of expanded intratumoral alpha and beta TCRs. Additional single-cell paired TCR alpha and beta sequencing was considered necessary to confirm, at a functional level, the hypothesis that regional TCRs recognize regional mutations. TCR-seq coverage of tumor T cells was estimated to be only approximately 7% for alpha chains and around 13% for beta chains. Counts of ubiquitous and regional expanded TCRs correlated with counts of ubiquitous and regional nonsynonymous mutations, respectively.

Via the germline V gene, CDR1 is LGHNA and CDR2 YNFKEQ. V lost 3 bases and J lost 5 bases; the stretch between them is 20 bases long. Including the terminal cysteine and phenylalanine, the CDR3 comprises 18 residues. Only the CDR3 part of the read is kept: 54 bases, read in frame from the first base. This specimen's time point label, interpreted: sample taken at primary tumor resection. Donors were about 70 patients with early-stage, untreated non-small cell lung cancer from the lung TRACERx cohort. TCR sequencing used whole RNA extracted from tumor and nontumor lung tissue, or from cryopreserved PBMC samples, without cell sorting. Only patients with enough RNA available from two or more tumor regions were chosen for TCR sequencing. A lung pathologist reviewed the tumor and adjacent nontumor lung specimens before the specimens were selected. Libraries were built with 5' RACE. The listed sequencing device is NextSeq 500. To allow correction of PCR and sequencing errors, the TCR library protocol tagged every TCR cDNA molecule with a unique molecular identifier. Per the authors' processing: Decombinator tools were used for TCR identification, UMI-based error correction and CDR3 extraction. TCRs above a frequency of 2 per 1,000, corresponding to the top 1% of the tumor frequency distribution, were defined as expanded. Expanded tumor TCRs statistically deemed absent (corrected P<0.05) from at least one tumor region were classed as regional, and all other expanded tumor TCRs were classed as ubiquitous. Renyi diversity was calculated using the R vegan package after each repertoire was subsampled 100 times to 5,000 TCRs. To build CDR3 similarity networks, amino acid triplet string-kernel similarity was used, and CDR3s were connected when their pairwise similarity was above 0.82. TCRdb applied fastp at Q25 and MiXCR to the public reads, then kept only in-frame beta chains. Each CDR3 protein appears once, grouped with its most common genes and DNA. The V and J calls were not made by the authors but by TCRdb's processing. In all, the sample holds approximately 94,000 distinct CDR3 sequences, and roughly 4.5% of those were seen once. The ten largest clones take up 21% of the sample.

In its sample, this clonotype was seen many times. Its antigen is currently not known. No base quality values were provided; no much bigger clone lies one nucleotide off. This receptor was identified in a male donor with early-stage non-small cell lung cancer. Specimen: lung tumor tissue, collected at surgery. The chain joins TRBV4-2 to TRBJ1-6, with an unclear D gene assignment. CDR3 region: CASSHGAPFWWNNSPLHF. The nucleotide sequence reads TGTGCCAGCAGCCATGGTGCCCCTTTTTGGTGGAATAATTCACCCCTCCACTTT.